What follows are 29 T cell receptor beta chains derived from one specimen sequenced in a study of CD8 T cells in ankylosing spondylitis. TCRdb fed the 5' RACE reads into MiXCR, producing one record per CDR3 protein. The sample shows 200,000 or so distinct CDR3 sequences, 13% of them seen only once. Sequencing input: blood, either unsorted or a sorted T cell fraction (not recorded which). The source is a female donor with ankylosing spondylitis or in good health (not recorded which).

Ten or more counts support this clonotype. CDR3 protein: CSASAGEDNGELFF. CDR3 bases: TGCAGTGCTAGTGCGGGAGAGGATAACGGGGAGCTGTTTTTT. The chain joins TRBV20-1 to TRBJ2-2; TRBD2 agrees at 7 bases. The ends lost 3 bases at V and 7 bases at J; junction bases unmatched: 8. The CDR3 has 14 residues. Looked up from germline, CDR1 is DFQATT and CDR2 is SNEGSKA (reference sequence).

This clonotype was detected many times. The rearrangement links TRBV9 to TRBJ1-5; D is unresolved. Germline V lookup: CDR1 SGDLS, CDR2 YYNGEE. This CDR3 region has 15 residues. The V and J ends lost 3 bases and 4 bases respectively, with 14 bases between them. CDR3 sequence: CASSAQGRVNQPQHF. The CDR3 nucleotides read TGTGCCAGCAGCGCCCAAGGGAGGGTAAATCAGCCCCAGCATTTT.

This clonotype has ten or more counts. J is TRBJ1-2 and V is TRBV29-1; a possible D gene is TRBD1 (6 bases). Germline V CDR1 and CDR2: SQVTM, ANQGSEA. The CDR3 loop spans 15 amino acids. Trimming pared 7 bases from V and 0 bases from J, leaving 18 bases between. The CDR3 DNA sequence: TGCAGCGCCGGCCCCTCAGGGGACTCTAACTATGGCTACACCTTC. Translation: CSAGPSGDSNYGYTF.

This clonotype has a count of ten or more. CDR3 loop: CASSPSSGRAFEQFF. CDR3 bases: TGTGCCAGCAGTCCCTCTAGCGGGAGGGCCTTTGAGCAGTTCTTC. V and J are TRBV28 and TRBJ2-1, with 12 bases matching TRBD2. After removal of 5 bases from V and 9 bases from J, the junction contained 8 bases not matched to a gene. In germline, CDR1 is MDHEN, CDR2 SYDVKM. The CDR3 runs to 15 residues. The full variable domain, its missing parts supplied by reference TRBV28 and TRBJ2-1, is DVKVTQSSRYLVKRTGEKVFLECVQDMDHENMFWYRQDPGLGLRLIYFSYDVKMKEKGDIPEGYSVSREKKERFSLILESASTNQTSMYLCASSPSSGRAFEQFFGPGTRLTVL.

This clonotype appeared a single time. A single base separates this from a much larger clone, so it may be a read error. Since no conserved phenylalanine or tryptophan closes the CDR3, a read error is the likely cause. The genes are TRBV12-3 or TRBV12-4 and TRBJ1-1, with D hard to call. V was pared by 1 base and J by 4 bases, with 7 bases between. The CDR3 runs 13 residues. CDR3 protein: CASSLVGGTEAFI. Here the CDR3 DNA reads TGTGCCAGCAGTTTAGTTGGAGGCACTGAAGCTTTCATT.

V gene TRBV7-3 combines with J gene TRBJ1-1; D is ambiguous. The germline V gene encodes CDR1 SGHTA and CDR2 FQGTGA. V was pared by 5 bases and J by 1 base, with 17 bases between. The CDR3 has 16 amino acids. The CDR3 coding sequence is TGTGCCAGCAGCCCTGAATCCTTGGGCTCGAACACTGAAGCTTTCTTT. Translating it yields CASSPESLGSNTEAFF.

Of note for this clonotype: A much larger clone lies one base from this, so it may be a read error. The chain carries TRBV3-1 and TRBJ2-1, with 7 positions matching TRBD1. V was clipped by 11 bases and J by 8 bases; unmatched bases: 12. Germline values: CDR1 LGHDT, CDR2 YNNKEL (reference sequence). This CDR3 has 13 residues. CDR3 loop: CAGLRQGEYEQFF. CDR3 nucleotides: TGTGCCGGCCTTAGACAGGGAGAGTATGAGCAGTTCTTC.

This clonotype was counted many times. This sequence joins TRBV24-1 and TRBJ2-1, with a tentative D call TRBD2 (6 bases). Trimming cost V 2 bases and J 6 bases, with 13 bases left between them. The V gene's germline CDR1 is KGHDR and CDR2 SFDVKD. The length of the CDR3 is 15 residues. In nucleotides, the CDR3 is TGTGCCACCAGTGATTCAGGAGGGAGGTCCAATGAGCAGTTCTTC. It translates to CATSDSGGRSNEQFF.

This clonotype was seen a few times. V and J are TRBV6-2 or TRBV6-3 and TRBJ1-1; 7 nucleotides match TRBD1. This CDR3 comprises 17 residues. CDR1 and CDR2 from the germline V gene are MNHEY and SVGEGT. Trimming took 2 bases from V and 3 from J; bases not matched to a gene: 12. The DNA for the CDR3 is TGTGCCAGCAGTTACGGGGGACAGCGACTCCGCGACACTGAAGCTTTCTTT. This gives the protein CASSYGGQRLRDTEAFF.

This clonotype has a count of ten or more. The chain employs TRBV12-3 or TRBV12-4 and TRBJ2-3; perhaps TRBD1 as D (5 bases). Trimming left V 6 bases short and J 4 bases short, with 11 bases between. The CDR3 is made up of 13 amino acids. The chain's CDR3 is CASRVQVADTQYF. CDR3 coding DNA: TGTGCCAGCAGAGTACAGGTGGCAGATACGCAGTATTTT.

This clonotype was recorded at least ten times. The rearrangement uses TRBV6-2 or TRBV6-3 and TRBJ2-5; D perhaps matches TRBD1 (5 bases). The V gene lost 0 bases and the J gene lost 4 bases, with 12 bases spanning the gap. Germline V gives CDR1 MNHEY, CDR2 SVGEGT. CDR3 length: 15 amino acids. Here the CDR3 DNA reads TGTGCCAGCAGTTACTCCTCAGGGTTAGGAGAGACCCAGTACTTC. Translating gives CASSYSSGLGETQYF.

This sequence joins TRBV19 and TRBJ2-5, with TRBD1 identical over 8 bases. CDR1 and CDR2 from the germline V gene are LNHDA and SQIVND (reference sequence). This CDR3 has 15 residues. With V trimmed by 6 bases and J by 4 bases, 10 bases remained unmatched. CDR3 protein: CASRRTGYDGETQYF. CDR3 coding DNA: TGTGCCAGTAGAAGGACAGGGTATGATGGAGAGACCCAGTACTTC.

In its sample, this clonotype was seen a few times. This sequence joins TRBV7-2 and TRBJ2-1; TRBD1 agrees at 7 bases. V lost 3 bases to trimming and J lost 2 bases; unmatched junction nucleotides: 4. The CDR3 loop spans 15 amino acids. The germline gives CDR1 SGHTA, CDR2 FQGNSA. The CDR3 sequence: CASSLGQYTYNEQFF. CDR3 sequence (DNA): TGTGCCAGCAGCTTGGGACAGTATACCTACAATGAGCAGTTCTTC.

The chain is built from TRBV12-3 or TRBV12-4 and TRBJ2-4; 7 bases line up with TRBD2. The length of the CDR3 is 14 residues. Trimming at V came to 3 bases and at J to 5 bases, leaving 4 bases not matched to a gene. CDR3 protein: CASSFRGGQNIQYF. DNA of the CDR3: TGTGCCAGCAGTTTTCGGGGAGGGCAAAACATTCAGTACTTC.

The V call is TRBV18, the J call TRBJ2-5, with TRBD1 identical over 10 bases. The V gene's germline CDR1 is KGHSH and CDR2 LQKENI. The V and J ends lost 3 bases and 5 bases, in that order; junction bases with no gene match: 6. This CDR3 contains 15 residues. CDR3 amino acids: CASSPRTGGQETQYF. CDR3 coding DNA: TGTGCCAGCTCACCGAGGACAGGGGGTCAGGAGACCCAGTACTTC.

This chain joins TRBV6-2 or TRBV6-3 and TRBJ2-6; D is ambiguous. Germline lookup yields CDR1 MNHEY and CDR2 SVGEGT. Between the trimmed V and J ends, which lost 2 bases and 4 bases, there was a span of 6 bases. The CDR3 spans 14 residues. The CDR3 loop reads CASSYIGGANVLTF. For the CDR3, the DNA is TGTGCCAGCAGTTACATCGGCGGGGCCAACGTCCTGACTTTC.

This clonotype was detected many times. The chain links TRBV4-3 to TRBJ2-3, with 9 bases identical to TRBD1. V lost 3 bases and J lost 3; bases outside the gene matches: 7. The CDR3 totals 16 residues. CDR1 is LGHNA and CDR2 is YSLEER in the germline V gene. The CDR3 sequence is CASSHLGQGGTDTQYF. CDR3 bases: TGCGCCAGCAGCCATCTGGGACAGGGTGGAACAGATACGCAGTATTTT.

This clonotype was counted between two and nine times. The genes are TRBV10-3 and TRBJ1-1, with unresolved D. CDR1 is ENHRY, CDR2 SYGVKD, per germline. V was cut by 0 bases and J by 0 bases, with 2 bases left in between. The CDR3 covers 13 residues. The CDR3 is CAISESLNTEAFF. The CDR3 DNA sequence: TGTGCCATCAGTGAGTCCTTGAACACTGAAGCTTTCTTT.

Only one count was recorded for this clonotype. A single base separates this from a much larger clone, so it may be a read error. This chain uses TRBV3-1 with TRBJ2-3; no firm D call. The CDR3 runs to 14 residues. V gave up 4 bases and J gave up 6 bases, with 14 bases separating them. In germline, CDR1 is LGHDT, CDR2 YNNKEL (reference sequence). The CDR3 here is CASSLGPAKDTQYF. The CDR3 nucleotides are TGTGCCAGCAGCCTTGGCCCCGCCAAGGATACGCAGTATTTT.

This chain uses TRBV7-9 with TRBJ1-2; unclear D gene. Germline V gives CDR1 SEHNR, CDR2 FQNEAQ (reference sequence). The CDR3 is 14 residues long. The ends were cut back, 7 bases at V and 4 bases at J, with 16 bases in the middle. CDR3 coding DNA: TGTGCCAGCATCCGGGAGGGCCAGATCTATGGCTACACCTTC. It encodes CASIREGQIYGYTF.

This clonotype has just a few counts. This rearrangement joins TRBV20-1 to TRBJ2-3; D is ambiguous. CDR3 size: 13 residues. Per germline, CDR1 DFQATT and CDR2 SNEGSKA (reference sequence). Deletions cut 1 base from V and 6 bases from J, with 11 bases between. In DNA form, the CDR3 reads TGCAGTGCTAGAGTCCCCCTGCGGGATACGCAGTATTTT. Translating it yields CSARVPLRDTQYF.

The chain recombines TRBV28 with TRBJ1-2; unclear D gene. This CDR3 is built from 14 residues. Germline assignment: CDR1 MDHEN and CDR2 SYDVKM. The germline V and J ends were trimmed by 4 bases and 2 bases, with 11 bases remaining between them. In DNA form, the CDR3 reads TGTGCCAGCAGTTCCCCAACGGAGAACTATGGCTACACCTTC. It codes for CASSSPTENYGYTF.

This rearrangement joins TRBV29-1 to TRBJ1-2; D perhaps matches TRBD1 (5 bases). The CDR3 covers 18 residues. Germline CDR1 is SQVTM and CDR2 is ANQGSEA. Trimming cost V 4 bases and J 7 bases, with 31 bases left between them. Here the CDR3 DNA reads TGCAGCGTTGGAGGCGGCCTCGAGACAGCCCTTCTTGGGGGTGGCTACACCTTC. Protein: CSVGGGLETALLGGGYTF.

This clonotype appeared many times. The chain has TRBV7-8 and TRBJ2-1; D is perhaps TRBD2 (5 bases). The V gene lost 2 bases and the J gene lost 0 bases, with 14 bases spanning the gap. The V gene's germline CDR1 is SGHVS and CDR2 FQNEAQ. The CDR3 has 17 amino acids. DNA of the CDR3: TGTGCCAGCAGCTTAACCCTCGGAGGTAGCTCCTACAATGAGCAGTTCTTC. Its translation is CASSLTLGGSSYNEQFF. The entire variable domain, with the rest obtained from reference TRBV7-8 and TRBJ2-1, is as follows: GAGVSQSPRYKVAKRGQDVALRCDPISGHVSLFWYQQALGQGPEFLTYFQNEAQLDKSGLPSDRFFAERPEGSVSTLKIQRTQQEDSAVYLCASSLTLGGSSYNEQFFGPGTRLTVL.

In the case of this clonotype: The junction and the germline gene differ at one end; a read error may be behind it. Written as DNA, the CDR3 is TGCGCCAGCAGCTTGGCAGGGATCACCACCGGGGAGCCGTTTTTT. Its translation is CASSLAGITTGEPFF. V gene TRBV5-1 combines with J gene TRBJ2-2; D is tentatively TRBD1 or TRBD2 (5 bases each). Germline loops: CDR1 SGHRS, CDR2 YFSETQ. The CDR3 is 15 residues long. Using reference TRBV5-1 and TRBJ2-2 for the parts outside the CDR3, the full variable domain is KAGVTQTPRYLIKTRGQQVTLSCSPISGHRSVSWYQQTPGQGLQFLFEYFSETQRNKGNFPGRFSGRQFSNSRSEMNVSTLELGDSALYLCASSLAGITTGEPFFGEGSRLTVL.

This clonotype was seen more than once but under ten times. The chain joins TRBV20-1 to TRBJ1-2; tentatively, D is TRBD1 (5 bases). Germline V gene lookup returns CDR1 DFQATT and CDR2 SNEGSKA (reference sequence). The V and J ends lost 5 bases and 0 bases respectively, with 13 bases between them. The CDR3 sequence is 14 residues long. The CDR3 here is CSAGTAGTNYGYTF. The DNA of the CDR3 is TGCAGTGCTGGGACCGCGGGAACTAACTATGGCTACACCTTC.

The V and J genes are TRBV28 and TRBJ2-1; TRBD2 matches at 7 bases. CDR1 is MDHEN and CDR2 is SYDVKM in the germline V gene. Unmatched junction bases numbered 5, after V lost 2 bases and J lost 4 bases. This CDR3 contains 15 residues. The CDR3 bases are TGTGCCAGCAGTTTAGCGGGAGCTACGTACAATGAGCAGTTCTTC. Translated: CASSLAGATYNEQFF. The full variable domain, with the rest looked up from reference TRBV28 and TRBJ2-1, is DVKVTQSSRYLVKRTGEKVFLECVQDMDHENMFWYRQDPGLGLRLIYFSYDVKMKEKGDIPEGYSVSREKKERFSLILESASTNQTSMYLCASSLAGATYNEQFFGPGTRLTVL.

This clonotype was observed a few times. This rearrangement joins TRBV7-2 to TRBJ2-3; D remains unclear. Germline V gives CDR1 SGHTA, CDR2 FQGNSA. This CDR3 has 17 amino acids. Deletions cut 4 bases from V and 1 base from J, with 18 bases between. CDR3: CASSSNPWASGTDTQYF. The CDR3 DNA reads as TGTGCCAGCAGCTCTAACCCTTGGGCCTCGGGCACAGATACGCAGTATTTT.

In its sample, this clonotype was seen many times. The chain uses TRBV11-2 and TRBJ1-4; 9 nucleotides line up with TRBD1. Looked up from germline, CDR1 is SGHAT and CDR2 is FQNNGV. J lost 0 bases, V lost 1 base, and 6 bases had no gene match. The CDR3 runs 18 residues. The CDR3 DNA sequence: TGTGCCAGCAGCTTAGGACCGGGACAGGGAACAACTAATGAAAAACTGTTTTTT. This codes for CASSLGPGQGTTNEKLFF.